Below, 14 T cell receptor beta chains from the same sample are listed, as sequenced in a study of blood T cell repertoires in COVID-19. The table came from immunoSEQ multiplex PCR; TCRdb's copy has only in-frame clones and leaves some out. The repertoire holds some 190,000 clones, with roughly 82% as singletons. Sequencing was done on a sample of PBMCs or T cells enriched from blood (not recorded which). The source of these receptors is a man aged 35 to 55 with acute COVID-19.

This clone has a handful of counts. The CDR3 reads CASSPVNRIYLSYGYTF. CDR3 in DNA: TGTGCCAGCAGCCCGGTGAACAGGATATATCTATCCTATGGCTACACCTTC. The chain recombines TRBV5-6 with TRBJ1-2; TRBD1 might be the D (5 bases). This CDR3 is built from 17 residues. Germline V CDR1 and CDR2: SGHDT, YYEEEE. V dropped 4 bases and J dropped 4 bases, with 23 bases sitting between them. Full variable domain (remainder filled in from reference TRBV5-6 and TRBJ1-2): DAGVTQSPTHLIKTRGQQVTLRCSPKSGHDTVSWYQQALGQGPQFIFQYYEEEERQRGNFPDRFSGHQFPNYSSELNVNALLLGDSALYLCASSPVNRIYLSYGYTFGSGTRLTVV.

The chain is built from TRBV28 and TRBJ1-1; possibly TRBD1 for D (5 bases). The CDR3 has 13 residues. V was cut by 4 bases and J by 4 bases, with 10 bases left in between. Germline CDR1 reads MDHEN; CDR2 reads SYDVKM. The DNA for the CDR3 is TGTGCCAGCAGTTGGGGGGAGGGCACTGAAGCTTTCTTT. The encoded protein is CASSWGEGTEAFF.

The sample holds a few counts of this clone. The V and J genes are TRBV6-2 or TRBV6-3 and TRBJ1-5; D gene ambiguous. This CDR3 is built from 13 residues. Deletions cut 5 bases from V and 4 bases from J, with 9 bases between. Germline CDR1 and CDR2: MNHEY and SVGEGT. The CDR3 bases are TGTGCCAGCAGTCCGGTTGAAAATCAGCCCCAGCATTTT. Translated: CASSPVENQPQHF.

The V call is TRBV6-5, the J call TRBJ1-4; the D gene is possibly TRBD1 (6 bases). The V end lost 5 bases, the J end lost 4 bases, and 11 bases lay between the germline ends. This CDR3 comprises 14 residues. The germline CDR1 and CDR2 sequences are MNHEY and SVGAGI. CDR3 bases: TGTGCCAGCAGTAGGGACACCTATAATGAAAAACTGTTTTTT. It codes for CASSRDTYNEKLFF.

The chain is built from TRBV5-4 and TRBJ2-3; weak D call: TRBD1 (8 bases). CDR3 length: 14 residues. The V gene's germline CDR1 is SGHNT and CDR2 YYREEE (reference sequence). The V end lost 4 bases, the J end lost 5 bases, and 14 bases lay between the germline ends. The CDR3 sequence: CASSQTGEGDTQYF. CDR3 nucleotides: TGTGCCAGCAGCCAGACAGGGGAGGGAGATACGCAGTATTTT.

The chain is built from TRBV5-1 and TRBJ2-7; TRBD1 matches at 8 bases. V gave up 4 bases and J gave up 7 bases; unmatched junction bases: 13. The CDR3 loop spans 15 amino acids. Germline V gene lookup returns CDR1 SGHRS and CDR2 YFSETQ. CDR3 loop: CASSPELGQVVEQYF. CDR3 DNA sequence: TGCGCCAGCAGCCCTGAGCTGGGACAGGTAGTGGAGCAGTACTTC.

The chain combines TRBV19 with TRBJ2-7; tentative D call: TRBD2 (5 bases). The CDR3 is made up of 15 amino acids. V was clipped by 3 bases and J by 3 bases, with 15 bases between them. CDR1 is LNHDA, CDR2 SQIVND, per germline (reference sequence). The CDR3 reads CASSIRASGVYEQYF. As DNA, the CDR3 is TGTGCCAGTAGTATTAGGGCTTCCGGGGTCTACGAGCAGTACTTC.

Only one count was recorded for this clone. The J gene is TRBJ1-6, the V gene TRBV19; D is possibly TRBD1 (6 bases). CDR3 length: 15 residues. Trimming removed 4 bases at V and 7 bases at J, with 14 bases between. The germline gives CDR1 LNHDA, CDR2 SQIVND (reference sequence). The CDR3: CASSNAGTPNSPLHF. CDR3 bases: TGTGCCAGTAGTAACGCCGGGACACCAAATTCACCCCTCCACTTT.

The gene calls are TRBV6-5 and TRBJ1-5, with 7 bases fitting TRBD1. The J segment lost 4 bases and the V segment lost 7 bases, leaving 1 base of the junction unmatched. CDR1 is MNHEY, CDR2 SVGAGI, per germline. The CDR3 covers 12 residues. Here the CDR3 reads CASMTGNQPQHF. DNA of the CDR3: TGTGCCAGCATGACAGGGAATCAGCCCCAGCATTTT.

This clone came up once. This chain joins TRBV28 and TRBJ1-3, with 9 bases that match TRBD1. This CDR3 is built from 14 residues. Unmatched junction bases numbered 5, after V lost 4 bases and J lost 7 bases. Germline V CDR1 and CDR2: MDHEN, SYDVKM. CDR3 DNA: TGTGCCAGCAGTTCCGGGACAGGGTCGAACACCATATATTTT. Protein sequence: CASSSGTGSNTIYF.

The chain links TRBV29-1 to TRBJ1-2; TRBD1 is a possible D gene (6 bases). The CDR3 covers 11 residues. Germline loops: CDR1 SQVTM, CDR2 ANQGSEA. Between the trimmed V and J ends, which lost 7 bases and 6 bases, there was a span of 12 bases. The CDR3 DNA reads as TGCAGCGGTCTAACAGGGAATGGCTACACCTTC. Encoded protein: CSGLTGNGYTF.

J is TRBJ2-1 and V is TRBV2; 11 bases are a match to TRBD2. Trimming took 5 bases from V and 7 from J; bases not matched to a gene: 13. This CDR3 is 17 amino acids long. Germline V gives CDR1 SNHLY, CDR2 FYNNEI. The chain's CDR3 is CASSRGLAAPLGNEQFF. CDR3 bases: TGTGCCAGCAGTAGGGGACTAGCGGCCCCCCTGGGGAATGAGCAGTTCTTC.

This clone was recorded only once. This rearrangement joins TRBV5-1 to TRBJ2-2, with D unclear. Germline values: CDR1 SGHRS, CDR2 YFSETQ. Trimming removed 4 bases from V and 7 bases from J, with 11 bases in between. This CDR3 has 13 amino acids. CDR3 in DNA: TGCGCCAGCAGCCGCTACGGTGGCGGGGAGCTGTTTTTT. Its translation is CASSRYGGGELFF.

V and J are TRBV6-5 and TRBJ1-5, with a tentative D call TRBD1 (5 bases). Germline assignment: CDR1 MNHEY and CDR2 SVGAGI. Between the trimmed V and J ends, which lost 6 bases and 6 bases, there was a span of 12 bases. This CDR3 region has 13 residues. As DNA, the CDR3 is TGTGCCAGCAGGGGGCTAGTGGCTCAGCCCCAGCATTTT. This codes for CASRGLVAQPQHF.